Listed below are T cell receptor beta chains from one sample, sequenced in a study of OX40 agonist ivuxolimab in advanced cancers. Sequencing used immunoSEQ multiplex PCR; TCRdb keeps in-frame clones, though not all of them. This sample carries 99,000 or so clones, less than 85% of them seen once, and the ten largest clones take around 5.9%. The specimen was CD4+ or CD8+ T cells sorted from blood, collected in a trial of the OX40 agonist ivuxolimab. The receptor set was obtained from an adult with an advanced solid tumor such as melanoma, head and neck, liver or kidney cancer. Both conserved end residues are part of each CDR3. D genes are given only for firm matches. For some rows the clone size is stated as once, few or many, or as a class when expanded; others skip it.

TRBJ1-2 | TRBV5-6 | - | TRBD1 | TGTGCCAGCAGCTTGAGCAGGGGGCCTGGCTACACCTTC | CASSLSRGPGYTF
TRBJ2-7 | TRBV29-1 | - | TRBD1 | TGCAGCGTTGTTATATGGGACAGGACCTACGAGCAGTACTTC | CSVVIWDRTYEQYF
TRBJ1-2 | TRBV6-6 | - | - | TGTGCCAGCAGTCACCGTCAGGACAGTAAGAACTATGGCTACACCTTC | CASSHRQDSKNYGYTF
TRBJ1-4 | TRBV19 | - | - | TGTGCCAGTAGTATGTCGGGGTTCGATGAAAAACTGTTTTTT | CASSMSGFDEKLFF
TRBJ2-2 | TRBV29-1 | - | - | TGCAGCGTTGTACAGGGTGACACCGGGGAGCTGTTTTTT | CSVVQGDTGELFF
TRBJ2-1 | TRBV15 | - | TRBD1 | TGTGCCACCAACCGGGACAGGGGGCGCCTAGGTGAGCAGTTCTTC | CATNRDRGRLGEQFF
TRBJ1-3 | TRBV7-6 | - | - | TGTGCCAGCAGCCCAGAGATGGGGGGAGGAAACACCATATATTTT | CASSPEMGGGNTIYF
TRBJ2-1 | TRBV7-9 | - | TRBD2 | TGTGCCAGCAGCCGAGCCGGGACTAAATACAATGAGCAGTTCTTC | CASSRAGTKYNEQFF
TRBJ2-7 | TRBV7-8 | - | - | TGTGCCAGCAGCTTGGTTCCCCACGAGCAGTACTTC | CASSLVPHEQYF
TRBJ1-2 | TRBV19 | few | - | TGTGCCAGTAGTACCGGACAGAACTATGGCTACACCTTC | CASSTGQNYGYTF
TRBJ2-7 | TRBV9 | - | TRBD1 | TGTGCCAGCAGCGTGACAGGGGGCGACGGCTACGAGCAGTACTTC | CASSVTGGDGYEQYF
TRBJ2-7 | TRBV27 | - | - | TGTGCCAGCAGTTCACCGGGACCCATGGGCGCCTACGAGCAGTACTTC | CASSSPGPMGAYEQYF
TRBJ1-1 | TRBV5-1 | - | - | TGCGCCAGCAGCTTGGACAGGGTCGGAACTGAAGCTTTCTTT | CASSLDRVGTEAFF
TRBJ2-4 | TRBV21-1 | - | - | TGTGCCGGTTTGAACAGAGAACTAGCCAAAAACATTCAGTACTTC | CAGLNRELAKNIQYF
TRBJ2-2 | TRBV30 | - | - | TGTGCCTGGAGGACGAACACCGGGGAGCTGTTTTTT | CAWRTNTGELFF
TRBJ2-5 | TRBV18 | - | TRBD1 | TGTGCCAGCTCACCCTCGACAGGGGGCTTGGAGACCCAGTACTTC | CASSPSTGGLETQYF
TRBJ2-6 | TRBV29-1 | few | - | TGCAGCGTTGAAGATCGTAGATACTCTGGGGCCAACGTCCTGACTTTC | CSVEDRRYSGANVLTF